Following are 16 T cell receptor beta chains from one sample sequenced in a study of CD8 T cells in ankylosing spondylitis. Broader study findings: Seven or eight highly homologous variants made up a TCR beta motif, and this motif appeared characteristic of ankylosing spondylitis blood.

Antigen specificity for these receptors is unknown. MiXCR, run by TCRdb on the 5' RACE reads, gives a single entry per CDR3 protein. The sample shows approximately 440,000 distinct CDR3 sequences, under 20% of them seen only once. Specimen: blood, either unsorted or a sorted T cell fraction (not recorded which). Every receptor here comes from a male donor with ankylosing spondylitis.

This clonotype was recorded a few times. The chain carries TRBV2 and TRBJ2-7, with 8 bases lining up with TRBD1. Germline lookup yields CDR1 SNHLY and CDR2 FYNNEI. The ends lost 4 bases at V and 6 bases at J; junction bases unmatched: 5. The length of the CDR3 is 13 residues. The chain's CDR3 is CASSGTGISEQYF. The CDR3 DNA sequence: TGTGCCAGCAGTGGGACAGGGATCTCCGAGCAGTACTTC.

This clonotype was counted a few times. CDR3: CASSSRVAGSNEQFF. The CDR3 DNA sequence: TGCGCCAGCAGCTCCAGGGTAGCGGGGTCGAATGAGCAGTTCTTC. The chain recombines TRBV5-1 with TRBJ2-1; 8 bases fit TRBD2. With V trimmed by 3 bases and J by 7 bases, 9 bases remained unmatched. Germline loops: CDR1 SGHRS, CDR2 YFSETQ. This CDR3 comprises 15 residues.

This clonotype has a handful of counts. The genes are TRBV6-2 or TRBV6-3 and TRBJ1-6, with 10 bases fitting TRBD1. CDR1 MNHEY and CDR2 SVGEGT come from the germline V gene. CDR3 length: 21 residues. Trimming at V came to 5 bases and at J to 0 bases, leaving 16 bases not matched to a gene. The CDR3 loop reads CASSLSPLGQGGFSYNSPLHF. The CDR3 bases are TGTGCCAGCAGTCTCTCCCCGCTCGGACAGGGGGGTTTCTCCTATAATTCACCCCTCCACTTT.

The CDR3 sequence: CASSFQVDTEAFF. In DNA, the CDR3 is TGTGCCAGCAGCTTTCAGGTCGACACTGAAGCTTTCTTT. The V gene is TRBV7-3, the J gene TRBJ1-1, with D unclear. The V and J ends lost 3 bases and 3 bases respectively, with 8 bases between them. Germline lookup yields CDR1 SGHTA and CDR2 FQGTGA. The CDR3 is 13 residues long.

The chain combines TRBV12-3 or TRBV12-4 with TRBJ1-6; TRBD1 is a possible D gene (6 bases). CDR3 size: 16 residues. V was trimmed by 5 bases and J by 10 bases, leaving 21 bases between them. This chain's CDR3 is CASSVRGGAKDSPLHF. In DNA, the CDR3 is TGTGCCAGCAGTGTTCGGGGGGGGGCGAAGGACTCACCCCTCCACTTT.

This clonotype was detected only a few times. Compared with germline, one end of the junction differs, possibly owing to a read error. This sequence joins TRBV4-2 and TRBJ1-1, with D possibly matching TRBD1 (5 bases). Germline V lookup: CDR1 LGHNA, CDR2 YNFKEQ. This CDR3 region has 13 residues. CDR3 nucleotides: TGTGCCAGCAGCCAAGACTCCGGGGCAGGAGAGACTTTT. It specifies CASSQDSGAGETF.

This clonotype was seen only a few times. This rearrangement joins TRBV5-1 to TRBJ2-2, with D tentatively TRBD2 (6 bases). This CDR3 region has 14 residues. Trimming cost V 0 bases and J 6 bases, with 9 bases left between them. CDR1 and CDR2 (germline): SGHRS, YFSETQ. This CDR3 is CASSLVAGSGELFF. The CDR3 DNA sequence: TGCGCCAGCAGCTTGGTGGCGGGGTCCGGGGAGCTGTTTTTT.

CDR3 sequence: CASSYSQMGQGSFWSGTEAFF. The CDR3 region has the DNA TGTGCCAGCAGTTACTCGCAAATGGGACAGGGCTCTTTTTGGTCCGGCACTGAAGCTTTCTTT. This chain links TRBV6-2 or TRBV6-3 with TRBJ1-1; 9 nucleotides match TRBD1. The V gene end was trimmed by 0 bases and the J gene end by 4 bases; junction bases not matched to a gene: 21. This CDR3 contains 21 residues. Germline V gene lookup returns CDR1 MNHEY and CDR2 SVGEGT.

This clonotype has a handful of counts. The chain links TRBV20-1 to TRBJ1-5; 7 positions agree with TRBD1. This CDR3 is 13 amino acids long. Germline V CDR1 and CDR2: DFQATT, SNEGSKA (reference sequence). The ends lost 1 base at V and 6 bases at J; junction bases unmatched: 3. The DNA of the CDR3 is TGCAGTGCTAGAGTACAGGGGAGTCAGCCCCAGCATTTT. Amino acid sequence: CSARVQGSQPQHF.

The rearrangement uses TRBV18 and TRBJ1-2; D not certain. The CDR3 consists of 13 residues. Germline CDR1 reads KGHSH; CDR2 reads LQKENI. V lost 5 bases to trimming and J lost 8 bases, with 15 bases between them. The CDR3 reads CASSTDAVQGYTF. CDR3 DNA sequence: TGTGCCAGCTCAACGGACGCAGTTCAGGGCTACACCTTC. The variable domain in full, with the rest retrieved from reference TRBV18 and TRBJ1-2, is NAGVMQNPRHLVRRRGQEARLRCSPMKGHSHVYWYRQLPEEGLKFMVYLQKENIIDESGMPKERFSAEFPKEGPSILRIQQVVRGDSAAYFCASSTDAVQGYTFGSGTRLTVV.

The chain carries TRBV20-1 and TRBJ2-4; 12 bases align to TRBD2. CDR1 and CDR2 (germline): DFQATT, SNEGSKA (reference sequence). The trim removed 3 bases at V and 0 bases at J, leaving 9 bases unmatched. The CDR3 totals 18 residues. The CDR3, as DNA: TGCAGTGCTAGTTCAACTAGCGGGGGGCTTCTAGCCAAAAACATTCAGTACTTC. This gives the protein CSASSTSGGLLAKNIQYF.

V gene TRBV6-5 combines with J gene TRBJ1-1; perhaps TRBD1 as D (6 bases). The germline V gene has CDR1 MNHEY and CDR2 SVGAGI. The ends were cut back, 6 bases at V and 8 bases at J, with 13 bases in the middle. This CDR3 region has 12 residues. The CDR3 region is CASSHGQKEAFF. Here the CDR3 DNA reads TGTGCCAGCAGCCACGGACAGAAAGAAGCTTTCTTT.

In its sample, this clonotype was seen a few times. The chain couples TRBV24-1 to TRBJ2-5, with 9 bases identical to TRBD1. Germline V gene sequence: CDR1 KGHDR, CDR2 SFDVKD. The CDR3 is 15 amino acids. The J segment lost 1 base and the V segment lost 3 bases, leaving 2 bases of the junction unmatched. The CDR3 DNA follows: TGTGCCACCAGTGATGGGACAGGGATCCAAGAGACCCAGTACTTC. Its translation: CATSDGTGIQETQYF.

This rearrangement joins TRBV7-2 to TRBJ2-3; a weak D match, TRBD2 (6 bases). V gave up 0 bases and J gave up 6 bases, with 13 bases separating them. This CDR3 has 15 residues. In germline, CDR1 is SGHTA, CDR2 FQGNSA. The CDR3 region has the DNA TGTGCCAGCAGCTTAGCGGCGGGGCGGGTGGATACGCAGTATTTT. Residues: CASSLAAGRVDTQYF.

This sequence joins TRBV7-7 and TRBJ2-1; D ambiguous. Trimming stripped 2 bases from V and 7 bases from J, with 15 bases between. This CDR3 contains 15 residues. The germline CDR1 and CDR2 sequences are SSHAT and FNYEAQ (reference sequence). The CDR3 nucleotides are TGTGCCAGCAGCTTATCACCGACCAGCGAAAATGAGCAGTTCTTC. Translating it yields CASSLSPTSENEQFF.

CDR3 residues: CSAVRGIGYEQYF. The CDR3 bases are TGCAGTGCCGTGCGGGGGATCGGATACGAGCAGTACTTC. The V and J genes are TRBV20-1 and TRBJ2-7, with 7 nucleotides matching TRBD2. The germline V gene encodes CDR1 DFQATT and CDR2 SNEGSKA (reference sequence). Trimming took 6 bases from V and 4 from J; bases not matched to a gene: 9. This CDR3 is 13 amino acids long.